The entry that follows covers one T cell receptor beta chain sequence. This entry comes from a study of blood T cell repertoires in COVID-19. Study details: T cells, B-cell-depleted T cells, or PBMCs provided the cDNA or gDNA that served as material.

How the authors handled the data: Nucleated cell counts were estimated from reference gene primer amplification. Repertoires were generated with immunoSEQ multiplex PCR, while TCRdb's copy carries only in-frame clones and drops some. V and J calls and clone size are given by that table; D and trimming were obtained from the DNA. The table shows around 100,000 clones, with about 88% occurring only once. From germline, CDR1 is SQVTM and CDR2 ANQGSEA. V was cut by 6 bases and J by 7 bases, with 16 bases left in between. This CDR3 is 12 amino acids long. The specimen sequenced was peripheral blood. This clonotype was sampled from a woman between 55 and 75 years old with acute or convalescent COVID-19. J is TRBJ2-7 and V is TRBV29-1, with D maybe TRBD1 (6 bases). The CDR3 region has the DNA TGCAGCGTACGACCAGGGGCCGAAGAGCAGTACTTC. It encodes CSVRPGAEEQYF.